A selection of T cell receptor beta chains follows, all from one sample in a study of vaccination and CD4 T cells after COVID-19. TCRdb redid the calling of the PCR reads with MiXCR, one entry per CDR3 protein. The repertoire holds roughly 20,000 distinct CDR3 sequences, with roughly 50% as singletons. No cognate antigen is known for these TCRs. This material consisted of CD4+ T cells from blood, cultured in vitro, taken after SARS-CoV-2 vaccination. The receptors come from a human donor who had recovered from COVID-19. Each CDR3 is given with its conserved first and last residue. D genes are given only for firm matches. Not all rows give a size; the values are once, few, many and, for expanded clones, a class.

TGTGCCAGCAGTAGCCGGGACCATAGTAATGAAAAACTGTTTTTT	CASSSRDHSNEKLFF	NA	NA	TRBV28	TRBJ1-4
TGTGCCAGCAGGGGACACGGGCTGGGGACCCAGTACTTC	CASRGHGLGTQYF	few	NA	TRBV6-2/TRBV6-3	TRBJ2-5
TGCAGTGCTAGTATGGGGGTAGGCTACACCTTC	CSASMGVGYTF	NA	NA	TRBV20-1	TRBJ1-2
TGTGCCAGCAGTTACACTCCCATAGAACAGACTACGGGCACTGAAGCTTTCTTT	CASSYTPIEQTTGTEAFF	few	NA	TRBV6-5	TRBJ1-1
TGTGCCAGCAGCTTAGACGACAGGGGCGTCAACACTGAAGCTTTCTTT	CASSLDDRGVNTEAFF	NA	TRBD1	TRBV11-2	TRBJ1-1
TGTGCCAGCAGTTACTCTGGCAGAGATCATTCGCCCCAGCATTTT	CASSYSGRDHSPQHF	NA	NA	TRBV6-2/TRBV6-3	TRBJ1-5
TGTGCCAGCTCTAGTCCACCGGGCCCAGCAACAGCACCCCTCCACTTT	CASSSPPGPATAPLHF	few	NA	TRBV2	TRBJ1-6
TGTGCCAGTCGAACGCCAGGGTTTAACTATGGCTACACCTTC	CASRTPGFNYGYTF	few	NA	TRBV7-2	TRBJ1-2
TGCAGTGCTCCAAACCAATTACAGGGCTCTGGAAACACCATATATTTT	CSAPNQLQGSGNTIYF	NA	NA	TRBV20-1	TRBJ1-3
TGCAGCGGGGGTATAGGCCAGCATGAGCAGTTCTTC	CSGGIGQHEQFF	NA	NA	TRBV29-1	TRBJ2-1
TGTGCCAGCAGTGAACAGGGGTCACACAGTCAGCCCCAGCATTTT	CASSEQGSHSQPQHF	few	NA	TRBV6-1	TRBJ1-5
TGTGCCAGCAGCAATGGAGGGGCAGCTTTCTTT	CASSNGGAAFF	NA	NA	TRBV6-1	TRBJ1-1
TGTGCCAGCAGCGAAAACTTCTATTCACCCCTCCACTTT	CASSENFYSPLHF	NA	NA	TRBV7-3	TRBJ1-6
TGTGCCAGCACCCCTAAGCGGGAGCAGTTCTTC	CASTPKREQFF	NA	NA	TRBV7-9	TRBJ2-1
TGTGCCAGCAGTTCCGCTGCTCATAATTCACCCCTCCACTTT	CASSSAAHNSPLHF	few	NA	TRBV6-5	TRBJ1-6
TGTGCCAGCAGTCCCCTGACAGGGACCGAGCAGTACTTC	CASSPLTGTEQYF	few	TRBD1	TRBV12-3/TRBV12-4	TRBJ2-7
TGTGCCAGCAGCTACACAGGCCCTGCTTACAATGAGCAGTTCTTC	CASSYTGPAYNEQFF	NA	NA	TRBV11-3	TRBJ2-1
TGTGCCAGCAGGGGACACATAAATCAGCCCCAGCATTTT	CASRGHINQPQHF	NA	NA	TRBV6-1	TRBJ1-5
TGTGCCAGCAGCCTTAACTACGAGCAGTACTTC	CASSLNYEQYF	NA	NA	TRBV7-2	TRBJ2-7
TGCAGTGCTAGAGAGGGCACAGGGATCTACGAGCAGTACTTC	CSAREGTGIYEQYF	NA	NA	TRBV20-1	TRBJ2-7
TGTGCCAGCAGCTGGGAAATAGGGACAGTAGAAGCTTTCTTT	CASSWEIGTVEAFF	NA	TRBD1	TRBV5-4	TRBJ1-1
TGTGCCAGCAGAACCACGGGGTACGGGACTTACAATGAGCAGTTCTTC	CASRTTGYGTYNEQFF	NA	NA	TRBV6-2/TRBV6-3	TRBJ2-1
TGCAGTGTGGGGACAGGGGCCGCGACGGATCAGCCCCAGCATTTT	CSVGTGAATDQPQHF	NA	TRBD1	TRBV20-1	TRBJ1-5
TGCAGTGCTAGGCCGAAGGTACAACAGCGGGAGATATGGGAGACCCAGTACTTC	CSARPKVQQREIWETQYF	few	TRBD2	TRBV20-1	TRBJ2-5